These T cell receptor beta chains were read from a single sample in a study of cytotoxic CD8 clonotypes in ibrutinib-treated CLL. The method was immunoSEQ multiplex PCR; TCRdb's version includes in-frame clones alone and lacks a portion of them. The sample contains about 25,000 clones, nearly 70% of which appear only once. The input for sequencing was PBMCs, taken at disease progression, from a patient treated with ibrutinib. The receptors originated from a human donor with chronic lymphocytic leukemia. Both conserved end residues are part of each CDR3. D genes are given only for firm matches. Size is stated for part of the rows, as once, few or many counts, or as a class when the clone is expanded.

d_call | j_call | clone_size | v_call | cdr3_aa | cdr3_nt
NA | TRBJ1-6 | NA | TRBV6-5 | CASSYSAGRNSPLHF | TGTGCCAGCAGTTACTCCGCGGGTAGGAATTCACCCCTCCACTTT
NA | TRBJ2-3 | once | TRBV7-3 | CASSFGTPRDTQYF | TGTGCCAGCAGCTTCGGGACCCCGCGAGATACGCAGTATTTT
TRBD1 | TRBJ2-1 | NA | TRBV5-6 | CASSGTGWNNEQFF | TGTGCCAGCAGCGGGACAGGGTGGAACAATGAGCAGTTCTTC
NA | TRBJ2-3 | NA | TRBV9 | CASSVSGPSTDTQYF | TGTGCCAGCAGCGTAAGCGGGCCTAGCACAGATACGCAGTATTTT
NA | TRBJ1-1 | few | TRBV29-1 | CSVAPRGGNTEAFF | TGCAGCGTTGCTCCGAGGGGCGGAAACACTGAAGCTTTCTTT
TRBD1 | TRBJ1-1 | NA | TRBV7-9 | CASSPPGQGSEAFF | TGTGCCAGCAGCCCTCCGGGACAGGGATCTGAAGCTTTCTTT
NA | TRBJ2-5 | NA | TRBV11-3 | CASSLDSSRRETQYF | TGTGCCAGCAGCTTAGATTCGTCCCGACGGGAGACCCAGTACTTC
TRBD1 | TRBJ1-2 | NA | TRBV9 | CASSEGTANPRCTF | TGTGCCAGCAGCGAGGGGACAGCCAACCCTCGGTGCACCTTC
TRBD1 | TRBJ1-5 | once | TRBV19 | CASSTLTGGYQPQHF | TGTGCCAGTAGTACCTTGACAGGGGGCTATCAGCCCCAGCATTTT
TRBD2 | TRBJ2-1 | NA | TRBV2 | CASSELAGGVMDEQFF | TGTGCCAGCAGTGAACTAGCGGGGGGGGTAATGGATGAGCAGTTCTTC
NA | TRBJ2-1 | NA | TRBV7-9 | CASSLVEGEQFF | TGTGCCAGCAGCTTAGTGGAGGGGGAGCAGTTCTTC
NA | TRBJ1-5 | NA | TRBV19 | CASRASSGKPQHF | TGTGCCAGTAGGGCCTCGAGTGGGAAGCCCCAGCATTTT
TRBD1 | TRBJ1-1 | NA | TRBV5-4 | CASSQGQGINLNTEAFF | TGTGCCAGCAGCCAGGGACAGGGGATCAACCTGAACACTGAAGCTTTCTTT
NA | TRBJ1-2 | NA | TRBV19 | CASSLPGRDGYTF | TGTGCCAGTAGTCTCCCGGGGAGGGATGGCTACACCTTC
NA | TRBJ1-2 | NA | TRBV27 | CASSPLGGMGLLGYTF | TGTGCCAGCAGTCCCCTGGGGGGGATGGGCCTTCTCGGCTACACCTTC
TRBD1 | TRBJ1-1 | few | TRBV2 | CASAEQGKNTEAFF | TGTGCCAGCGCAGAACAGGGGAAGAACACTGAAGCTTTCTTT
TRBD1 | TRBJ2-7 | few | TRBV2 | CASRILPGQDFYEQYF | TGTGCCAGCAGAATACTCCCGGGACAGGACTTCTACGAGCAGTACTTC
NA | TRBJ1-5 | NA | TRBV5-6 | CASSPGYNQPQHF | TGTGCCAGCAGCCCAGGGTATAATCAGCCCCAGCATTTT
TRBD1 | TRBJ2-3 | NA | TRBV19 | CASSRTGGRTDTQYF | TGTGCCAGTAGCAGGACAGGGGGTCGGACAGATACGCAGTATTTT
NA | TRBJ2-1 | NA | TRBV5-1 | CASSPGGTGWNEQFF | TGCGCCAGCAGCCCGGGGGGGACAGGTTGGAATGAGCAGTTCTTC